The 19 T cell receptor beta chains in this list originate from one sample, sequenced in a study of read filtering for tumor transcriptome and immune sequencing. Molecular barcoded adaptors covering alpha/delta and beta/gamma chains were used on approximately 440 ng RNA. Each CDR3 protein is one row after TCRdb ran MiXCR on the reads. Of roughly 130,000 distinct CDR3 sequences listed, approximately 13% are singletons. Sequences were obtained from a population of CD138-negative cells sorted from bone marrow. These receptors were obtained from a donor aged 40 or older with multiple myeloma.

There are many counts of this clonotype. The chain has TRBV11-2 and TRBJ2-1, with a possible D match to TRBD1 (6 bases). The CDR3 extends over 13 amino acids. V lost 5 bases to trimming and J lost 13 bases, with 18 bases between them. Germline lookup yields CDR1 SGHAT and CDR2 FQNNGV. CDR3 sequence reads: CASSPGASTAQFF. CDR3 DNA sequence: TGTGCCAGCAGCCCAGGGGCCTCCACGGCCCAGTTCTTC.

This clonotype occurred many times. CDR3 residues: CSVEGYRDRYYGYTF. CDR3 bases: TGCAGCGTTGAAGGCTACCGGGACAGGTACTATGGCTACACCTTC. The J gene is TRBJ1-2, the V gene TRBV29-1; 8 nucleotides align to TRBD1. Germline CDR1 and CDR2: SQVTM and ANQGSEA. The CDR3 is 15 residues long. Unmatched junction bases numbered 7, after V lost 1 base and J lost 3 bases.

This clonotype was recorded at least ten times. V gene TRBV7-2 combines with J gene TRBJ2-5, with 13 bases lining up with TRBD2. Germline assignment: CDR1 SGHTA and CDR2 FQGNSA. V was clipped by 5 bases and J by 5 bases; unmatched bases: 5. CDR3 length equals 15 residues. The chain's CDR3 is CASSMGLAGKETQYF. The CDR3 DNA sequence: TGTGCCAGCAGCATGGGACTAGCGGGAAAGGAGACCCAGTACTTC.

Regarding this clonotype: A single base separates this from a much larger clone, so it may be a read error. This rearrangement joins TRBV7-9 to TRBJ1-5; TRBD1 matches 7 bases. Germline CDR1 and CDR2: SEHNR and FQNEAQ (reference sequence). The CDR3 runs 16 residues. Here the CDR3 DNA reads TGTGCCAGCAAATCGAGTGAAGGGGGCCGCAATCAGCCCCAGCGTTTT. Amino acids: CASKSSEGGRNQPQRF.

The sample holds many counts of this clonotype. The genes are TRBV6-1 and TRBJ1-3; D perhaps matches TRBD1 (5 bases). Germline CDR1 and CDR2: MNHNS and SASEGT. The CDR3 runs 14 residues. V was pared by 4 bases and J by 2 bases, with 9 bases between. CDR3 bases: TGTGCCAGCAGTGCCCGGGACGCTGGAAACACCATATATTTT. This sequence encodes CASSARDAGNTIYF.

This clonotype appeared many times. The gene calls are TRBV30 and TRBJ2-1; D gene unclear. CDR1 is GTSNPN and CDR2 is SVGIG in the germline V gene (reference sequence). CDR3 size: 13 residues. Trimming pared 0 bases from V and 9 bases from J, leaving 12 bases between. The CDR3 is CAWSVRQHSEQFF. The CDR3 DNA follows: TGTGCCTGGAGTGTACGGCAACACTCTGAGCAGTTCTTC.

This clonotype was counted ten times or more. The chain recombines TRBV6-5 with TRBJ2-1; D possibly corresponds to TRBD2 (7 bases). The CDR3 covers 13 residues. Per germline, CDR1 MNHEY and CDR2 SVGAGI. CDR3 sequence: CVSEGGNGHEQFF. CDR3 coding DNA: TGTGTCAGTGAGGGGGGGAACGGCCATGAGCAGTTCTTC.

This clonotype was counted at least ten times. This rearrangement joins TRBV7-9 to TRBJ2-1; D could derive from TRBD1 or TRBD2 (5 bases each). There are 10 residues in the CDR3. Trimming took 5 bases from V and 15 from J, leaving 11 bases between them. CDR1 is SEHNR, CDR2 FQNEAQ, per germline (reference sequence). In DNA, the CDR3 is TGTGCCAGCAGCCAGGGACCGCTGTTCTTC. This sequence encodes CASSQGPLFF.

This clonotype was recorded at least ten times. The chain uses TRBV20-1 and TRBJ2-3, with D possibly TRBD2 on 6 matching bases. This CDR3 is built from 15 residues. The V gene's germline CDR1 is DFQATT and CDR2 SNEGSKA (reference sequence). V dropped 6 bases and J dropped 2 bases, with 18 bases sitting between them. DNA for the CDR3: TGCAGTGCCCTAGCGCCCACGGTGATCACAGATACGCAGTATTTT. Protein sequence: CSALAPTVITDTQYF.

This clonotype was seen ten or more times. The chain combines TRBV7-9 with TRBJ2-5, with 13 bases fitting TRBD2. Germline V CDR1 and CDR2: SEHNR, FQNEAQ (reference sequence). V lost 5 bases and J lost 1; bases outside the gene matches: 4. The CDR3 is 16 residues long. The CDR3 protein is CASSSGTSGTQETQYF. The CDR3 region has the DNA TGTGCCAGCAGCAGTGGGACTAGCGGGACCCAAGAGACCCAGTACTTC.

At least ten counts were recorded for this clonotype. V and J are TRBV5-1 and TRBJ2-1, with D perhaps TRBD1 (5 bases). This CDR3 contains 15 residues. Germline V gene lookup returns CDR1 SGHRS and CDR2 YFSETQ. V was shortened by 1 base and J by 7 bases, with 15 bases between the two germline ends. The CDR3 DNA follows: TGCGCCAGCAGCTTGTTTCAGGGTCCAGGGAATGAGCAGTTCTTC. Translated, it gives CASSLFQGPGNEQFF.

At least ten counts were recorded for this clonotype. The chain links TRBV6-1 to TRBJ2-7; D is undetermined. This CDR3 spans 13 amino acids. The germline V gene encodes CDR1 MNHNS and CDR2 SASEGT. Trimming shortened V by 3 bases and J by 2 bases, and 8 bases separated the two germline ends. As DNA, the CDR3 is TGTGCCAGCAGTGATTCCGGCCCCTACGAGCAGTACTTC. Protein: CASSDSGPYEQYF.

Ten or more counts support this clonotype. This chain joins TRBV6-2 or TRBV6-3 and TRBJ2-1; the D gene is possibly TRBD2 (6 bases). CDR1 MNHEY and CDR2 SVGEGT come from the germline V gene. With 7 bases removed from V and 1 base from J, the gap between germline ends came to 14 bases. This CDR3 comprises 15 residues. CDR3 protein: CASTMAGGSYNEQFF. The CDR3 nucleotides are TGTGCCAGCACCATGGCCGGGGGTTCCTACAATGAGCAGTTCTTC.

The sample holds many counts of this clonotype. The genes are TRBV7-2 and TRBJ2-1; D call uncertain. The CDR3 is 15 amino acids. Germline-derived CDR1 and CDR2 are SGHTA and FQGNSA. The V and J ends lost 0 bases and 9 bases respectively, with 15 bases between them. The CDR3, as DNA: TGTGCCAGCAGCTTAGCGCTCAGGCTTCAGAGTGAGCAGTTCTTC. Its translation is CASSLALRLQSEQFF.

Many counts were recorded for this clonotype. CDR3 protein: CSARDMGMEFF. CDR3 nucleotides: TGCAGTGCTAGAGATATGGGGATGGAGTTCTTC. The chain links TRBV20-1 to TRBJ2-1; D unclear. CDR1 is DFQATT, CDR2 SNEGSKA, per germline (reference sequence). The V end was cut by 0 bases, the J end by 14 bases, with 11 bases between. The CDR3 length is 11 residues.

This clonotype was seen at least ten times. The CDR3 nucleotides are TGTGCCAGCAGCCCCATACAGGGTTCTGAAGCTTTCTTT. Its protein product is CASSPIQGSEAFF. The chain has TRBV9 and TRBJ1-1, with D maybe TRBD1 (6 bases). V dropped 4 bases and J dropped 6 bases, with 13 bases sitting between them. The CDR3 loop spans 13 amino acids. Germline V gene sequence: CDR1 SGDLS, CDR2 YYNGEE.

V usage is TRBV24-1 and J usage is TRBJ2-3; perhaps TRBD1 as D (6 bases). Per the germline V gene, CDR1 is KGHDR and CDR2 is SFDVKD. V shed 11 bases and J shed 2 bases, with 10 bases lying between them. This CDR3 has 12 residues. CDR3: CAIRDNTDTQYF. The CDR3 nucleotides read TGTGCCATCCGGGACAACACAGATACGCAGTATTTT.

This clonotype occurred many times. The rearrangement uses TRBV7-6 and TRBJ2-6, with D possibly being TRBD1 (5 bases). Trimming stripped 5 bases from V and 3 bases from J, with 8 bases between. CDR1 and CDR2 from the germline V gene are SGHVS and FNYEAQ. This CDR3 comprises 14 residues. The DNA of the CDR3 is TGTGCCAGCAGCCTACAGGTTGGGGCCAACGTCCTGACTTTC. This sequence encodes CASSLQVGANVLTF.

This clonotype was counted only a few times. V usage is TRBV3-1 and J usage is TRBJ1-3; D may be TRBD1 (6 bases). The CDR3 loop spans 16 amino acids. The germline V gene has CDR1 LGHDT and CDR2 YNNKEL (reference sequence). Deletions cut 0 bases from V and 0 bases from J, with 9 bases between. The CDR3: CASSQDEGGSGNTIYF. The CDR3 DNA sequence: TGTGCCAGCAGCCAAGATGAAGGGGGCTCTGGAAACACCATATATTTT.